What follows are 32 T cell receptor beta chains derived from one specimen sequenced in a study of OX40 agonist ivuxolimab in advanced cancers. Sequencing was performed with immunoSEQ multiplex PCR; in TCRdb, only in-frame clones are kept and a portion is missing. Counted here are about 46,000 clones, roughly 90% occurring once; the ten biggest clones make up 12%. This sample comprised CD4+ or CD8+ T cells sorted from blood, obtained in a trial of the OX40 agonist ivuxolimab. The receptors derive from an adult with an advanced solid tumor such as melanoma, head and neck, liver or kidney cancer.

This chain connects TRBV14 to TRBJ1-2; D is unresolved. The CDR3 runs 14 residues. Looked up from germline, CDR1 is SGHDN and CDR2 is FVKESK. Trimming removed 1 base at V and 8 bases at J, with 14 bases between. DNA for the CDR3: TGTGCCAGCAGCCAAGCGTGGGGATCGGAGGGCTACACCTTC. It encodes CASSQAWGSEGYTF.

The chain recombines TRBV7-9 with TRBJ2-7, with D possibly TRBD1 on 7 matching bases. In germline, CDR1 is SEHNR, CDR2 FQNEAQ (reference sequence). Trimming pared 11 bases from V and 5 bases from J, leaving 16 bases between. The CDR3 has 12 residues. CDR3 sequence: CAGGGGQDEQYF. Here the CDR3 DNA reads TGTGCCGGAGGGGGTGGACAGGACGAGCAGTACTTC. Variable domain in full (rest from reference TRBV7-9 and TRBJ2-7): DTGVSQNPRHKITKRGQNVTFRCDPISEHNRLYWYRQTLGQGPEFLTYFQNEAQLEKSRLLSDRFSAERPKGSFSTLEIQRTEQGDSAMYLCAGGGGQDEQYFGPGTRLTVT.

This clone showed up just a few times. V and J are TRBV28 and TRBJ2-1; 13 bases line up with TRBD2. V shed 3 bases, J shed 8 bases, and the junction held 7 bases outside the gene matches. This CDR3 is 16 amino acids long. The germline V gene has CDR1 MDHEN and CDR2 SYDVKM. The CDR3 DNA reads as TGTGCCAGCAGTTTCGAAACTAGCGGGAGGGATGATGAGCAGTTCTTC. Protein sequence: CASSFETSGRDDEQFF.

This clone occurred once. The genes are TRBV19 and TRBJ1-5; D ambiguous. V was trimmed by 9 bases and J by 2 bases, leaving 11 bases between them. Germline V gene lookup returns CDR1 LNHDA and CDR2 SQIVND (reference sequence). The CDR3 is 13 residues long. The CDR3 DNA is TGTGCCAGCGCGTATGGGGGCAATCAGCCCCAGCATTTT. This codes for CASAYGGNQPQHF. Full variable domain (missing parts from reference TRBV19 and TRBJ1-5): DGGITQSPKYLFRKEGQNVTLSCEQNLNHDAMYWYRQDPGQGLRLIYYSQIVNDFQKGDIAEGYSVSREKKESFPLTVTSAQKNPTAFYLCASAYGGNQPQHFGDGTRLSIL.

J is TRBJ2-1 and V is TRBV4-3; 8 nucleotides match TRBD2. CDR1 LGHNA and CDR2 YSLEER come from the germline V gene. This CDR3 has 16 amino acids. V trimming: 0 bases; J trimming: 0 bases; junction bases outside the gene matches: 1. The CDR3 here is CASSQDSGASYNEQFF. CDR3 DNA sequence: TGCGCCAGCAGCCAAGATAGCGGGGCCTCCTACAATGAGCAGTTCTTC.

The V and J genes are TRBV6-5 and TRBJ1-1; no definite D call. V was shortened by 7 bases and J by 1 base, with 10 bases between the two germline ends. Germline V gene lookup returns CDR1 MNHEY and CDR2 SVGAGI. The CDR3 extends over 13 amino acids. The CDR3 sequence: CASTLDGNTEAFF. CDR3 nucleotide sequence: TGTGCCAGCACCCTGGACGGGAACACTGAAGCTTTCTTT.

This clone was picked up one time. CDR3 amino acids: CASSVLAGVSDNEQFF. As DNA, the CDR3 is TGTGCCAGCAGTGTCCTAGCGGGAGTCTCTGACAATGAGCAGTTCTTC. The rearrangement joins TRBV6-4 to TRBJ2-1; 10 bases fit TRBD2. J lost 5 bases, V lost 4 bases, and 8 bases had no gene match. The CDR3 has 16 residues. Germline values: CDR1 MRHNA, CDR2 SNTAGT.

CDR3 residues: CASTPGGGQPQHF. Written as DNA, the CDR3 is TGTGCCAGCACCCCGGGGGGGGGTCAGCCCCAGCATTTT. The chain couples TRBV6-5 to TRBJ1-5, with D possibly TRBD1 on 5 matching bases. Germline loops: CDR1 MNHEY, CDR2 SVGAGI. This CDR3 contains 13 residues. V gave up 7 bases and J gave up 6 bases, with 13 bases separating them.

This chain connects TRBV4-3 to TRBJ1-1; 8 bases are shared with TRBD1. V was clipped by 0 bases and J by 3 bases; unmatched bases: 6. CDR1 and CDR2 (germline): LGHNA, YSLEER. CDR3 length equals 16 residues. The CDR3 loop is CASSQEGNRGDTEAFF. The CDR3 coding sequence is TGCGCCAGCAGCCAAGAGGGGAACAGGGGGGACACTGAAGCTTTCTTT.

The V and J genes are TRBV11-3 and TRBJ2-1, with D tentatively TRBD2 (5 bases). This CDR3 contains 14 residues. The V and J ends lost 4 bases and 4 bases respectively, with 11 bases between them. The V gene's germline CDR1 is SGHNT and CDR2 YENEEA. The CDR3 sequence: CASSSRTGYNEQFF. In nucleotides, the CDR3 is TGTGCCAGCAGCTCTAGAACGGGATACAATGAGCAGTTCTTC.

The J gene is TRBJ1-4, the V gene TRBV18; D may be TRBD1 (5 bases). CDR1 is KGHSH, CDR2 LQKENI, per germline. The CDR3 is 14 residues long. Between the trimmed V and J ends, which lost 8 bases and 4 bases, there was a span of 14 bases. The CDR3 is CASSKGTLNEKLFF. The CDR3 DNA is TGTGCCAGCAGTAAAGGGACCCTTAATGAAAAACTGTTTTTT. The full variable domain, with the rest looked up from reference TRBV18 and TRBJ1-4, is NAGVMQNPRHLVRRRGQEARLRCSPMKGHSHVYWYRQLPEEGLKFMVYLQKENIIDESGMPKERFSAEFPKEGPSILRIQQVVRGDSAAYFCASSKGTLNEKLFFGSGTQLSVL.

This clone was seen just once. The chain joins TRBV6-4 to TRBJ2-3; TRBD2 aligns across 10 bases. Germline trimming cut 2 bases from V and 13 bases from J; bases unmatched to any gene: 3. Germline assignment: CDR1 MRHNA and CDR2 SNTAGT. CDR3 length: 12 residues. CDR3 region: CASSDEAGGEYF. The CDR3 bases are TGTGCCAGCAGTGACGAAGCGGGGGGGGAGTATTTT.

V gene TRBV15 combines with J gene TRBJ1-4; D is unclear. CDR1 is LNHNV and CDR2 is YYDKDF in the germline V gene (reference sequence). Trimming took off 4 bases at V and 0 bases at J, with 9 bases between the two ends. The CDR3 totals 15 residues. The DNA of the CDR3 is TGTGCCACCAGCAAAGAACTTGCAACTAATGAAAAACTGTTTTTT. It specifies CATSKELATNEKLFF.

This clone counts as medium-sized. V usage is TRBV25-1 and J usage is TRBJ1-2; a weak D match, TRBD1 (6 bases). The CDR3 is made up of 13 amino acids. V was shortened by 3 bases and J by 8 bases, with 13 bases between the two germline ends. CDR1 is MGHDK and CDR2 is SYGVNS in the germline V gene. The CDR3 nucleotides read TGTGCCAGCAGTGAGGGGGGCTTGGACGGCTACACCTTC. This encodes CASSEGGLDGYTF.

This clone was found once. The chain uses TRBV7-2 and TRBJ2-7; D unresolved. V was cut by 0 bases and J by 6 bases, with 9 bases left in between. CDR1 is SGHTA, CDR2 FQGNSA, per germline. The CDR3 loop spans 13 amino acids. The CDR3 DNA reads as TGTGCCAGCAGCTTAGCGTATCTCTCCGAGCAGTACTTC. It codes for CASSLAYLSEQYF. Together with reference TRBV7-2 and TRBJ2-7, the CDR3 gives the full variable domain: GAGVSQSPSNKVTEKGKDVELRCDPISGHTALYWYRQSLGQGLEFLIYFQGNSAPDKSGLPSDRFSAERTGGSVSTLTIQRTQQEDSAVYLCASSLAYLSEQYFGPGTRLTVT.

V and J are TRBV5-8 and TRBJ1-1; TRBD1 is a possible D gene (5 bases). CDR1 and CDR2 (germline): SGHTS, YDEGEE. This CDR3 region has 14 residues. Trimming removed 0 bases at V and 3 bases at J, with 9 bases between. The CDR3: CASSLVAGHTEAFF. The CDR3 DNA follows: TGTGCCAGCAGCTTGGTAGCAGGGCACACTGAAGCTTTCTTT.

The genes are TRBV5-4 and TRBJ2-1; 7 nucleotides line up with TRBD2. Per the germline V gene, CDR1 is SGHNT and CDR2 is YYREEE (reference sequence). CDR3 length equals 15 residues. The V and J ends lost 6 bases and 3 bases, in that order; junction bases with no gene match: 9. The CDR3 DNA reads TGTGCCAGCACGCTCCCCAGCGGGATCTACAATGAGCAGTTCTTC. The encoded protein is CASTLPSGIYNEQFF.

The CDR3 coding sequence is TGTGCCAGCAGTGCGGGACAACCCCTCGAGCAGTACTTC. Translated, it gives CASSAGQPLEQYF. The rearrangement links TRBV25-1 to TRBJ2-7, with a weak D call TRBD1 (6 bases). The germline CDR1 and CDR2 sequences are MGHDK and SYGVNS. CDR3 length: 13 residues. The V gene lost 4 bases and the J gene lost 6 bases, with 13 bases spanning the gap.

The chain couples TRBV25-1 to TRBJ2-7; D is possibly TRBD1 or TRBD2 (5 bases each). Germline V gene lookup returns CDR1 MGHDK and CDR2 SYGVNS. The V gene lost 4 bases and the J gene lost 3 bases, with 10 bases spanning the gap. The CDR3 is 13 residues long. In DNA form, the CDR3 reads TGTGCCAGCAGTGCCCGGGACCTCTACGAGCAGTACTTC. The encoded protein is CASSARDLYEQYF.

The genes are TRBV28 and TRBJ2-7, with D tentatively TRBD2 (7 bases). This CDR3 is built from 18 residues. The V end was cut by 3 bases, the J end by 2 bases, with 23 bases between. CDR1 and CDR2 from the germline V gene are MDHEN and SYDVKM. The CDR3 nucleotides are TGTGCCAGCAGTTTCCATTCACCCGTCGGGGGGCTCACCTACGAGCAGTACTTC. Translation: CASSFHSPVGGLTYEQYF.

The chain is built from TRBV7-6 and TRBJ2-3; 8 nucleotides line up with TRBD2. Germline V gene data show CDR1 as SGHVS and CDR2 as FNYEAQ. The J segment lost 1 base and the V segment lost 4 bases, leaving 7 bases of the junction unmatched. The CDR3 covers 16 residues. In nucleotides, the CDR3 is TGTGCCAGCAGCTCCGCCCGTAGCGGGGGCACAGATACGCAGTATTTT. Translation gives CASSSARSGGTDTQYF.

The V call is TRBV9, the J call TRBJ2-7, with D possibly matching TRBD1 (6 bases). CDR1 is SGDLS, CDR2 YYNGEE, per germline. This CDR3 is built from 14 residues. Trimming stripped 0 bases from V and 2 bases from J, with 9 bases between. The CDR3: CASSVGGTPYEQYF. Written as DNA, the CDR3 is TGTGCCAGCAGCGTAGGGGGGACACCCTACGAGCAGTACTTC. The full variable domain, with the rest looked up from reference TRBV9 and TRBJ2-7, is DSGVTQTPKHLITATGQRVTLRCSPRSGDLSVYWYQQSLDQGLQFLIQYYNGEERAKGNILERFSAQQFPDLHSELNLSSLELGDSALYFCASSVGGTPYEQYFGPGTRLTVT.

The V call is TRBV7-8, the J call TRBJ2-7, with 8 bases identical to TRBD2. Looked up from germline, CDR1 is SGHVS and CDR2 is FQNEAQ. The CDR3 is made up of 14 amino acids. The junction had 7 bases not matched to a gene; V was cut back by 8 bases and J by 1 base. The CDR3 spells CASLPRGVSYEQYF. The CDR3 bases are TGTGCCAGCCTCCCGCGGGGGGTATCCTACGAGCAGTACTTC. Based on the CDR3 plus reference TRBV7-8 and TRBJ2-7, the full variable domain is GAGVSQSPRYKVAKRGQDVALRCDPISGHVSLFWYQQALGQGPEFLTYFQNEAQLDKSGLPSDRFFAERPEGSVSTLKIQRTQQEDSAVYLCASLPRGVSYEQYFGPGTRLTVT.

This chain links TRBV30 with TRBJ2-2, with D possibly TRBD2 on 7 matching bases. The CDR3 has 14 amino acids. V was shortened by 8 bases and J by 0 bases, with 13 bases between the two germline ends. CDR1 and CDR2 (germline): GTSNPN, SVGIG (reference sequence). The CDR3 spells CANGGPANTGELFF. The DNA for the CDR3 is TGTGCCAACGGGGGGCCCGCGAACACCGGGGAGCTGTTTTTT.

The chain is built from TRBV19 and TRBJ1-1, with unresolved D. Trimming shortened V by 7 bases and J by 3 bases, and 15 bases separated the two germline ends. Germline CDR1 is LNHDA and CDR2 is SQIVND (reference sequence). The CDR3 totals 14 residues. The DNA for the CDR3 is TGTGCCAGTAACCCAGACCGACCCTACACTGAAGCTTTCTTT. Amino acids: CASNPDRPYTEAFF.

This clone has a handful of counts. The CDR3 here is CASSSPSGISYEQYF. DNA for the CDR3: TGTGCCAGCAGCTCCCCTTCCGGGATCTCCTACGAGCAGTACTTC. The chain combines TRBV7-6 with TRBJ2-7; a weak D match, TRBD2 (5 bases). CDR3 length: 15 residues. Germline V gene lookup returns CDR1 SGHVS and CDR2 FNYEAQ. V was shortened by 4 bases and J by 0 bases, with 13 bases between the two germline ends.

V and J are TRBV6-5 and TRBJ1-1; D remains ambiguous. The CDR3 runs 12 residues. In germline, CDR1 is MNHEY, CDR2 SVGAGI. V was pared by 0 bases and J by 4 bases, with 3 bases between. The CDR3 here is CASSYSFTEAFF. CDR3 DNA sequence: TGTGCCAGCAGTTACTCCTTCACTGAAGCTTTCTTT.

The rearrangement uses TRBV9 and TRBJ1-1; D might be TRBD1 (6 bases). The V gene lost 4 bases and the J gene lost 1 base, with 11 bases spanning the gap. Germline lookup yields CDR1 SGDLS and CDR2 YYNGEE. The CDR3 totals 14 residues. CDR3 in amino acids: CASSTRTENTEAFF. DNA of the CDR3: TGTGCCAGCAGCACGCGGACAGAGAACACTGAAGCTTTCTTT.

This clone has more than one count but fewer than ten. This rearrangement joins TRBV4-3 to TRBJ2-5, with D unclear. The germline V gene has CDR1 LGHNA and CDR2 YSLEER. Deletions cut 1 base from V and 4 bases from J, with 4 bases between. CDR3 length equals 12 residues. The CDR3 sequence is CASSQGSETQYF. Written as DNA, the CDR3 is TGCGCCAGCAGCCAAGGATCAGAGACCCAGTACTTC.

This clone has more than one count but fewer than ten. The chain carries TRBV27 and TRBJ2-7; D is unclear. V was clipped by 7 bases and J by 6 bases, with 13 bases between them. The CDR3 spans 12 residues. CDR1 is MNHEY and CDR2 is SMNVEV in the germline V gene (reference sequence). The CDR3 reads CASTRNSGEQYF. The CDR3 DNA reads TGTGCCAGCACCCGTAATTCGGGCGAGCAGTACTTC.

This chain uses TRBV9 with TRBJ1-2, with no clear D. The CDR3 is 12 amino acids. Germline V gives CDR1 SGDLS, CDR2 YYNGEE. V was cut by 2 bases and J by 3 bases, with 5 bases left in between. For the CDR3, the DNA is TGTGCCAGCAGCGTTCTGGACTATGGCTACACCTTC. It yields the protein CASSVLDYGYTF.

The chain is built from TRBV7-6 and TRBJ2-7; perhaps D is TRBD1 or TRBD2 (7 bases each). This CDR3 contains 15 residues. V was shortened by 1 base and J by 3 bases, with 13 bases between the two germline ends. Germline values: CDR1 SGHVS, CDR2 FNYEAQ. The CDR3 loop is CASSLGQGEGYEQYF. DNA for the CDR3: TGTGCCAGCAGCTTAGGGCAGGGGGAGGGCTACGAGCAGTACTTC.